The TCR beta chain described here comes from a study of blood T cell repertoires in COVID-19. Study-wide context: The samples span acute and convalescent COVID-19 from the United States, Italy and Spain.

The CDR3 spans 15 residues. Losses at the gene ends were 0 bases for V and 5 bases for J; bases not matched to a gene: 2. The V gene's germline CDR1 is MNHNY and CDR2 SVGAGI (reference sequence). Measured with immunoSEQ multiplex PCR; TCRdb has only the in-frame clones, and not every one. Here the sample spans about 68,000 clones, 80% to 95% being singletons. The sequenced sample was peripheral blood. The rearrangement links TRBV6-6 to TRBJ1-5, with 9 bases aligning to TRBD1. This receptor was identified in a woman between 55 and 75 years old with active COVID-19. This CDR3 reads CASSYSRQGDQPQHF. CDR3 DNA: TGTGCCAGCAGTTACTCGAGACAGGGGGATCAGCCCCAGCATTTT.